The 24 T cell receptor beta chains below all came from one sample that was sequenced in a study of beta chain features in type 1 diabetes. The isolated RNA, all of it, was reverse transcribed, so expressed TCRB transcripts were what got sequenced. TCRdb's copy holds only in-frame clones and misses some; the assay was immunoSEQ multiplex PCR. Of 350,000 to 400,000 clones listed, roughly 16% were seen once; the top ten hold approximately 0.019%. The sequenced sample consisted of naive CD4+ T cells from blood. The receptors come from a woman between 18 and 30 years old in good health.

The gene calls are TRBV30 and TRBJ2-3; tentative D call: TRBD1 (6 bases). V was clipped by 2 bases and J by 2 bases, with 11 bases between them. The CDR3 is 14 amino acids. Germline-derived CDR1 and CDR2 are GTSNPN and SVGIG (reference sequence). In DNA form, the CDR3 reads TGTGCCTGGAGTCGACAGGTCATCACAGATACGCAGTATTTT. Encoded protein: CAWSRQVITDTQYF.

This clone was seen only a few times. CDR3 residues: CASSPGQGYQETQYF. The CDR3 DNA reads as TGTGCCAGCAGCCCCGGACAGGGTTACCAAGAGACCCAGTACTTC. The V gene is TRBV7-3, the J gene TRBJ2-5, with 8 bases fitting TRBD1. The CDR3 extends over 15 amino acids. V lost 5 bases and J lost 0; bases outside the gene matches: 5. Germline CDR1 and CDR2: SGHTA and FQGTGA.

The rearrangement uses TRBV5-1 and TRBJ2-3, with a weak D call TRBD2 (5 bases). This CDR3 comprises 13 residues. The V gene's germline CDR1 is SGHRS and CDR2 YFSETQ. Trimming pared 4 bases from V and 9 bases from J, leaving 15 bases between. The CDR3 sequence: CASSTDLRGTQYF. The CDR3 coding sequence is TGCGCCAGCAGCACGGACTTGCGTGGAACGCAGTATTTT.

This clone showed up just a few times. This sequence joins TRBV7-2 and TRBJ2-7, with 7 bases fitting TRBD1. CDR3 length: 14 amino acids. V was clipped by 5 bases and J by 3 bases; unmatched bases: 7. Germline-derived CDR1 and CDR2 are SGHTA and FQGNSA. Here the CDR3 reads CASSHPGQNYEQYF. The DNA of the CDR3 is TGTGCCAGCAGCCACCCGGGACAGAACTACGAGCAGTACTTC.

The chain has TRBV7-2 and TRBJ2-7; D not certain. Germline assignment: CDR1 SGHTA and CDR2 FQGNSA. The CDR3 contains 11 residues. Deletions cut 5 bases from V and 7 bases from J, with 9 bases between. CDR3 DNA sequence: TGTGCCAGCAGCCCTCACTGGGAGCAGTACTTC. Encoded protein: CASSPHWEQYF.

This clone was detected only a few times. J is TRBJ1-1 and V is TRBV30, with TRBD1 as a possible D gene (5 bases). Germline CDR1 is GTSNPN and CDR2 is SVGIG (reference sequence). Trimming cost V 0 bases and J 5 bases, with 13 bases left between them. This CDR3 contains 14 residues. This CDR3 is CAWSVQKKGTEAFF. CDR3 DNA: TGTGCCTGGAGTGTACAAAAGAAGGGGACTGAAGCTTTCTTT.

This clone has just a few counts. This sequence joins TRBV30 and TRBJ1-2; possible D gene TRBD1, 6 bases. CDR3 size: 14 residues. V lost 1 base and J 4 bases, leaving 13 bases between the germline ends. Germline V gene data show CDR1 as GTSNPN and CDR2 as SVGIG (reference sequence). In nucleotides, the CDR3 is TGTGCCTGGAGTGCTCGGACAGAGTCCTATGGCTACACCTTC. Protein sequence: CAWSARTESYGYTF.

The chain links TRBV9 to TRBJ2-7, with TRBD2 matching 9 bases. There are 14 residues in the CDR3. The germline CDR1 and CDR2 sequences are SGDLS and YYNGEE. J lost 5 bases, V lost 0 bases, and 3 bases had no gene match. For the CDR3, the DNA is TGTGCCAGCAGCGTAGTTAGCGGGAGCCACGAGCAGTACTTC. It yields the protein CASSVVSGSHEQYF.

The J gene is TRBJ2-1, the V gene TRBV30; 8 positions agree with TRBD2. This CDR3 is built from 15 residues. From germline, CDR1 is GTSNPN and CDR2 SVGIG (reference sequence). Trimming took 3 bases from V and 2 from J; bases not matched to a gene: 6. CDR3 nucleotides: TGTGCCTGGAGGAGAAGGGGACTAGCCTACAATGAGCAGTTCTTC. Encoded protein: CAWRRRGLAYNEQFF.

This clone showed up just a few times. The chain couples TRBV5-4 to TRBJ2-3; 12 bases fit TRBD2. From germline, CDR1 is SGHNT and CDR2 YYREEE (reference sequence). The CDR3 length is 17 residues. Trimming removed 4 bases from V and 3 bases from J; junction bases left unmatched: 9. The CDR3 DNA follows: TGTGCCAGCAGCCAGACCAAGACTAGCGGGAGAACAGATACGCAGTATTTT. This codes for CASSQTKTSGRTDTQYF.

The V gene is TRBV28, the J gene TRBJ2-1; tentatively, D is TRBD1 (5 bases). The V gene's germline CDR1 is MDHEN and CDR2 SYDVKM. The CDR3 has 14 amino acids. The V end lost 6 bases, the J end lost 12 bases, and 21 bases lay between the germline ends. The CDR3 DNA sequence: TGTGCCAGCAGCTTTGGCCCCCCCGTTGACAGGCAGTTCTTC. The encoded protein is CASSFGPPVDRQFF.

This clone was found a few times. The chain's CDR3 is CASRGRGETQYF. In DNA form, the CDR3 reads TGTGCCAGCAGGGGGAGGGGGGAGACCCAGTACTTC. This chain connects TRBV28 to TRBJ2-5; a weak D match, TRBD2 (7 bases). Germline-derived CDR1 and CDR2 are MDHEN and SYDVKM. Deletions cut 6 bases from V and 5 bases from J, with 10 bases between. This CDR3 comprises 12 residues. The variable domain in full, completed from reference TRBV28 and TRBJ2-5, reads DVKVTQSSRYLVKRTGEKVFLECVQDMDHENMFWYRQDPGLGLRLIYFSYDVKMKEKGDIPEGYSVSREKKERFSLILESASTNQTSMYLCASRGRGETQYFGPGTRLLVL.

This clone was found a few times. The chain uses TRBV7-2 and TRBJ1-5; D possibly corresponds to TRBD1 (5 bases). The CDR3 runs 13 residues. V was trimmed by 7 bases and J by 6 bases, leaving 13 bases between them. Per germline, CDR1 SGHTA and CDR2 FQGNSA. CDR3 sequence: CASTLTAVQPQHF. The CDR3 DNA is TGTGCCAGCACCCTGACAGCAGTTCAGCCCCAGCATTTT.

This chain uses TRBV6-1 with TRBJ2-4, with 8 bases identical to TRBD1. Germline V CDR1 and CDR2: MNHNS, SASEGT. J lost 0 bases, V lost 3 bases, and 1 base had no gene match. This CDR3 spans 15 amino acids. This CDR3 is CASSDRGLAKNIQYF. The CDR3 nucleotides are TGTGCCAGCAGTGACAGGGGGCTAGCCAAAAACATTCAGTACTTC.

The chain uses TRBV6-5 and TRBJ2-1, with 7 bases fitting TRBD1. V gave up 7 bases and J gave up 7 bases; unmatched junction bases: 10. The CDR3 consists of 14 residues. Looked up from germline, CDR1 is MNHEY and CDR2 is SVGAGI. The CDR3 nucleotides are TGTGCCAGCACGCTGAGGGGGCGCGTAAATGAGCAGTTCTTC. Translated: CASTLRGRVNEQFF.

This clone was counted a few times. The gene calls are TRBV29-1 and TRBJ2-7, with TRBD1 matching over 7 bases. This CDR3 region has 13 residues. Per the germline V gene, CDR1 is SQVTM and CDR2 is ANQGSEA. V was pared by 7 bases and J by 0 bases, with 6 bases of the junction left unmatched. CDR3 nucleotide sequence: TGCAGCGGTAAGGACAGGAGCTCCTACGAGCAGTACTTC. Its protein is CSGKDRSSYEQYF.

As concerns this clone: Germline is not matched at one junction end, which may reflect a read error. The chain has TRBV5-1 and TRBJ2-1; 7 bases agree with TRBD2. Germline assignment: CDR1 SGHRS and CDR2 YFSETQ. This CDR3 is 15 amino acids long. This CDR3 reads CASSFVTSNNNDQFF. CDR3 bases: TGCGCCAGCAGTTTTGTGACTAGCAACAACAATGACCAGTTCTTC.

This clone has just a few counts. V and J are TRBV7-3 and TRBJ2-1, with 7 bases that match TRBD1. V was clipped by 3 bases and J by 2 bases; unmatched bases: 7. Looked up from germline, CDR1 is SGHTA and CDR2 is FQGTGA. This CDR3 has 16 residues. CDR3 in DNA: TGTGCCAGCAGCTTGGAGACAGGGCCAACCTACAATGAGCAGTTCTTC. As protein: CASSLETGPTYNEQFF.

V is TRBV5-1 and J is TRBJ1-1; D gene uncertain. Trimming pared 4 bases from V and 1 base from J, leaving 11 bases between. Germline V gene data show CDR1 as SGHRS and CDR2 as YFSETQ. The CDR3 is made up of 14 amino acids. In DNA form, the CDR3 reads TGCGCCAGCAGCGAGAGGGAAGCGAACACTGAAGCTTTCTTT. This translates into CASSEREANTEAFF.

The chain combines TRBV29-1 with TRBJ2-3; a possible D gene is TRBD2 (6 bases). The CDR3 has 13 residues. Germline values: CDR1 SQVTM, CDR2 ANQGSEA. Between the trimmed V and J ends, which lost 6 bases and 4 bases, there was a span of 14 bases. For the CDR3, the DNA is TGCAGCGTCGGGAGTATTATGTCAGATACGCAGTATTTT. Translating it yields CSVGSIMSDTQYF.

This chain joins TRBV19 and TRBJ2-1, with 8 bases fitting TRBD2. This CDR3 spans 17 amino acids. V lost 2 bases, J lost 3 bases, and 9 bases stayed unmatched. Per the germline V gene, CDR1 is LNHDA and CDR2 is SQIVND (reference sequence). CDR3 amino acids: CASSIPSGSAHYNEQFF. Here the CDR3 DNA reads TGTGCCAGTAGTATACCCAGCGGGAGCGCCCACTACAATGAGCAGTTCTTC.

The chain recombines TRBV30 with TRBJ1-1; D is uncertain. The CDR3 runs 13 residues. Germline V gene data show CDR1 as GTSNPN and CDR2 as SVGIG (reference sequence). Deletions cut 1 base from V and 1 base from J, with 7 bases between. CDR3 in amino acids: CAWSELWNTEAFF. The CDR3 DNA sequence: TGTGCCTGGAGTGAGCTGTGGAACACTGAAGCTTTCTTT. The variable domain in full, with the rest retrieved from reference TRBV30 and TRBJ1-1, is SQTIHQWPATLVQPVGSPLSLECTVEGTSNPNLYWYRQAAGRGLQLLFYSVGIGQISSEVPQNLSASRPQDRQFILSSKKLLLSDSGFYLCAWSELWNTEAFFGQGTRLTVV.

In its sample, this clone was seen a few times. CDR3: CASSGLGLAGANYEQYF. The CDR3, as DNA: TGTGCCAGCAGTGGATTGGGACTAGCGGGAGCAAATTACGAGCAGTACTTC. The rearrangement links TRBV25-1 to TRBJ2-7; 14 bases line up with TRBD2. CDR1 and CDR2 (germline): MGHDK, SYGVNS. V dropped 4 bases and J dropped 4; count of bases not matched to a gene: 9. The CDR3 runs to 17 residues.

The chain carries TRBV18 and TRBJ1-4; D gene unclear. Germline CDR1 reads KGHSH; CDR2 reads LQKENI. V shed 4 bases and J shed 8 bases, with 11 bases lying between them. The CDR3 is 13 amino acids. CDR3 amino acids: CASSRQTTEKLFF. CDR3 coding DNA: TGTGCCAGCTCACGTCAGACTACAGAAAAACTGTTTTTT.